Included here is one TCR beta chain sequence, with context. This sample is drawn from a study of cytomegalovirus exposure and HLA in healthy donors. Study background: Unique TCR beta sequences numbering about 100 million came from around 180 million T cells in an earlier analysis.

13 Jbeta primers and 60 Vbeta primers were used for the PCR. Profiled with immunoSEQ multiplex PCR; TCRdb holds only in-frame clones, not every one. This sample has some 60,000 clones, with around 80% found just once. The junction had 9 bases not matched to a gene; V was cut back by 5 bases and J by 3 bases. The CDR3 is 15 residues long. Germline V gene data show CDR1 as LNHDA and CDR2 as SQIVND (reference sequence). Likely unrecorded immune exposures existed in these nominally healthy donors. The TCR comes from a male donor in good health and CMV-seronegative. This chain joins TRBV19 and TRBJ2-7, with 8 positions matching TRBD1. Sequences were obtained from PBMCs. As DNA, the CDR3 is TGTGCCAGTAGTCCCAGGGGGCAAGAGGACTACGAGCAGTACTTC. Translation gives CASSPRGQEDYEQYF.